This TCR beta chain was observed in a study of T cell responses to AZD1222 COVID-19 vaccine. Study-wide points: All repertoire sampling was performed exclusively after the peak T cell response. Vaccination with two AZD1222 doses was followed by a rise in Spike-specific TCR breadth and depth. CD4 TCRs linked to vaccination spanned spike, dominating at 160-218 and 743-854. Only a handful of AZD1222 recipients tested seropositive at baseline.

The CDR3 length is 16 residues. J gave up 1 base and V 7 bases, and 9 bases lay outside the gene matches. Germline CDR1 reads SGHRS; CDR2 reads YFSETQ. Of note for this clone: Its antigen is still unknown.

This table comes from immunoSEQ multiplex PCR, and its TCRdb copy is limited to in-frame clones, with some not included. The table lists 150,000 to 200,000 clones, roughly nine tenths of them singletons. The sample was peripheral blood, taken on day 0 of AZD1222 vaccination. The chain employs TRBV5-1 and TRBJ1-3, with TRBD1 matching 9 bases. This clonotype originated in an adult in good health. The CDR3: CASRQDRGVSGNTIYF. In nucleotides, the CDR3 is TGCGCCAGCCGTCAGGACAGGGGAGTTTCTGGAAACACCATATATTTT.